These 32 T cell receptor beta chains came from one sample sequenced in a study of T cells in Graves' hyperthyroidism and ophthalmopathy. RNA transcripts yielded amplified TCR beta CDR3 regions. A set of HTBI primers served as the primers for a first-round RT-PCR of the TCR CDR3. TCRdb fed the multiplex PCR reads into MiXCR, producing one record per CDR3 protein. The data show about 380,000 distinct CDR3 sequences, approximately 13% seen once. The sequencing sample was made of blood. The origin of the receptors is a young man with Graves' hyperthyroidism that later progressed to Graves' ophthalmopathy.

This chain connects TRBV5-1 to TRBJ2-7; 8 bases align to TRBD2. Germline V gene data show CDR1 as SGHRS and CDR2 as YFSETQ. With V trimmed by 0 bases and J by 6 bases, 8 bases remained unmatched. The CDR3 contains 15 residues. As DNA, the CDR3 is TGCGCCAGCAGCTTGGGATGGACTAGCTCCCTCGAGCAGTACTTC. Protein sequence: CASSLGWTSSLEQYF.

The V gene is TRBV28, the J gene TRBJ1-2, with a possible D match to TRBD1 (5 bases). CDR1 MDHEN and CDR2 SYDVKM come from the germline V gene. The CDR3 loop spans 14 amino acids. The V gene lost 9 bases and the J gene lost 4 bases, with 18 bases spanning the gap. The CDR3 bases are TGTGCCAGTAGAGGCGTAGGGGCCCGCTATGGCTACACCTTC. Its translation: CASRGVGARYGYTF.

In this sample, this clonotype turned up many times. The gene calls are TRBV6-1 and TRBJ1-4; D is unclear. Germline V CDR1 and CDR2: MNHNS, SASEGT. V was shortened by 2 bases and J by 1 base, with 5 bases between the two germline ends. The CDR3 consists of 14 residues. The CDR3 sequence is CASSELLTNEKLFF. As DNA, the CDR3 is TGTGCCAGCAGTGAACTTCTAACTAATGAAAAACTGTTTTTT.

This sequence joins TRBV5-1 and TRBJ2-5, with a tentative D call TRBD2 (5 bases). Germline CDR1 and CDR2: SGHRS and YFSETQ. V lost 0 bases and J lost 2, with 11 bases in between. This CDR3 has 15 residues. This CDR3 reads CASSLERVIQETQYF. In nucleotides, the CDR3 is TGCGCCAGCAGCTTGGAGAGGGTGATTCAAGAGACCCAGTACTTC.

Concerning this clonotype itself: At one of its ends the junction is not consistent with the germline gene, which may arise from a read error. CDR3: CASRSGTGVYGQYF. The CDR3 DNA follows: TGTGCCAGCAGGTCCGGGACAGGGGTCTACGGGCAGTACTTC. The rearrangement uses TRBV12-3 or TRBV12-4 and TRBJ2-7, with 10 positions matching TRBD1. The CDR3 extends over 14 amino acids.

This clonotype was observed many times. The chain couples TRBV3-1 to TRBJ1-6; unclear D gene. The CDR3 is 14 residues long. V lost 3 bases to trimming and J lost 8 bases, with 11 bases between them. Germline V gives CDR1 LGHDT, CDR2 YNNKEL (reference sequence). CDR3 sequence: CASSHFLADSPLHF. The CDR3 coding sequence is TGTGCCAGCAGCCATTTTCTGGCTGATTCACCCCTCCACTTT.

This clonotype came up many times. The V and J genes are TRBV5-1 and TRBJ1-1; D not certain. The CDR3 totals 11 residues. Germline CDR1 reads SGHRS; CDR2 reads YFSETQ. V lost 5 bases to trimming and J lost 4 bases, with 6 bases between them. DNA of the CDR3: TGCGCCAGCAGGGAGACCACTGAAGCTTTCTTT. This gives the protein CASRETTEAFF.

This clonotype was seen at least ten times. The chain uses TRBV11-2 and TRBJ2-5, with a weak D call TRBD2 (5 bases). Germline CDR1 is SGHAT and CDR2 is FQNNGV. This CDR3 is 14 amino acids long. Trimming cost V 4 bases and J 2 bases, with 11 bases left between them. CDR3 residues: CASSSSGVQETQYF. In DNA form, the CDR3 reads TGTGCCAGCAGCTCGTCCGGGGTTCAAGAGACCCAGTACTTC.

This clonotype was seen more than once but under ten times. CDR3: CASSSGVEQYF. Written as DNA, the CDR3 is TGTGCCAGCAGCTCAGGGGTCGAGCAGTACTTC. The chain joins TRBV7-9 to TRBJ2-7; possibly TRBD1 for D (6 bases). Trimming stripped 4 bases from V and 6 bases from J, with 7 bases between. The CDR3 contains 11 residues. Germline values: CDR1 SEHNR, CDR2 FQNEAQ (reference sequence).

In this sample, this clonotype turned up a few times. CDR3 bases: TGTGCCAGCTCGTCCCCAGACGGGTCTGAAAAACTGTTTTTT. It encodes CASSSPDGSEKLFF. The chain carries TRBV18 and TRBJ1-4; D unresolved. Trimming pared 6 bases from V and 7 bases from J, leaving 15 bases between. Germline lookup yields CDR1 KGHSH and CDR2 LQKENI. The CDR3 has 14 residues.

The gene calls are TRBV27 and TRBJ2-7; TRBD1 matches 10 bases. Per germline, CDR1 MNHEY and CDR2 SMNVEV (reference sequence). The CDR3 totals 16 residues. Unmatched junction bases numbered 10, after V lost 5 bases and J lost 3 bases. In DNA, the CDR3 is TGTGCCAGCAGTAGGGGCCTCGGGACAGGGGACTACGAGCAGTACTTC. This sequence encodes CASSRGLGTGDYEQYF.

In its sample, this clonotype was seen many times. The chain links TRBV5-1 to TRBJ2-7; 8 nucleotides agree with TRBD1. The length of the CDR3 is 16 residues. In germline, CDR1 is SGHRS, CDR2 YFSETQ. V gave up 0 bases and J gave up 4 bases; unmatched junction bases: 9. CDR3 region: CASSLASGGASYEQYF. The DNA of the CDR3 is TGCGCCAGCAGCTTGGCCTCAGGGGGCGCTTCGTACGAGCAGTACTTC.

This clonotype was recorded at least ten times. The CDR3 protein is CAPRQPQDPEIGYGYTF. The CDR3 nucleotides are TGTGCCCCCAGGCAACCCCAGGACCCCGAAATCGGGTATGGCTACACCTTC. The chain is built from TRBV28 and TRBJ1-2; D call uncertain. Per the germline V gene, CDR1 is MDHEN and CDR2 is SYDVKM. CDR3 length: 17 residues. V was shortened by 11 bases and J by 5 bases, with 30 bases between the two germline ends.

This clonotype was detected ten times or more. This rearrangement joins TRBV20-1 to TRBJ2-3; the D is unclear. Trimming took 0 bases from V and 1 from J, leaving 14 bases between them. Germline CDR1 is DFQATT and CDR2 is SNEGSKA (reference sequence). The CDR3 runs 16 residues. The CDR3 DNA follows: TGCAGTGCTAGAGAGGACCCATCGATAGGCACAGATACGCAGTATTTT. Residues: CSAREDPSIGTDTQYF.

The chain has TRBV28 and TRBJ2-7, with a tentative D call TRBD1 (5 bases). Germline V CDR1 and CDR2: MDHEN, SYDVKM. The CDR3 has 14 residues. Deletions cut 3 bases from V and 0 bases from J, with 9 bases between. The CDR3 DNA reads TGTGCCAGCAGTTTTCAGGGCTACTCCTACGAGCAGTACTTC. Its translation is CASSFQGYSYEQYF. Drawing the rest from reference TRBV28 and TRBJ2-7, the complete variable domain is DVKVTQSSRYLVKRTGEKVFLECVQDMDHENMFWYRQDPGLGLRLIYFSYDVKMKEKGDIPEGYSVSREKKERFSLILESASTNQTSMYLCASSFQGYSYEQYFGPGTRLTVT.

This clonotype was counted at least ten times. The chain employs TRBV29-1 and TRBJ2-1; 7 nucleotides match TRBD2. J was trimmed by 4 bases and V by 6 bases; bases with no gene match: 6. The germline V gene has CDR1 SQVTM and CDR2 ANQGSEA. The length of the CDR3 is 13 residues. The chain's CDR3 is CSVGGGPYNEQFF. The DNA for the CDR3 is TGCAGCGTGGGCGGGGGACCATACAATGAGCAGTTCTTC.

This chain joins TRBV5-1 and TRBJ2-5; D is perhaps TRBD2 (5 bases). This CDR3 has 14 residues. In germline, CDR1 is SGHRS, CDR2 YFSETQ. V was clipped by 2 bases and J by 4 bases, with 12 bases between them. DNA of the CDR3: TGCGCCAGCAGCTTTTACGGACTGGGAGAGACCCAGTACTTC. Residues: CASSFYGLGETQYF.

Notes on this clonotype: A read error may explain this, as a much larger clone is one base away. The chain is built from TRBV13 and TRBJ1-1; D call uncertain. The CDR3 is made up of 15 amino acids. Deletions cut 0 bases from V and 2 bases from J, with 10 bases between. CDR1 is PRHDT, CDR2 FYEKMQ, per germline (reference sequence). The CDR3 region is CASSLGHYGNTEAFF. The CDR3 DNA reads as TGTGCCAGCAGCTTAGGCCATTACGGAAACACTGAAGCTTTCTTT. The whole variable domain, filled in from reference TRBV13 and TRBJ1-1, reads AAGVIQSPRHLIKEKRETATLKCYPIPRHDTVYWYQQGPGQDPQFLISFYEKMQSDKGSIPDRFSAQQFSDYHSELNMSSLELGDSALYFCASSLGHYGNTEAFFGQGTRLTVV.

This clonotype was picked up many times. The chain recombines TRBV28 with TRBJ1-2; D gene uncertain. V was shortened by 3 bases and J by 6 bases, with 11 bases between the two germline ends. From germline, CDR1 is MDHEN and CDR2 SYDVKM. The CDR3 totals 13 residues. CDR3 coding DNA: TGTGCCAGCAGTTTTAGGGCAGGAGATGGCTACACCTTC. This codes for CASSFRAGDGYTF.

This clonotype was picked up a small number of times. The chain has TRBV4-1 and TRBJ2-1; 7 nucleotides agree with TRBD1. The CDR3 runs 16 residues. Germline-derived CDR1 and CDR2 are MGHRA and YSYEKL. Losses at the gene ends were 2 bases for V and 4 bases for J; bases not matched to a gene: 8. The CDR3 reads CASSQRLLGQYNEQFF. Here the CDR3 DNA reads TGCGCCAGCAGCCAACGTTTATTGGGACAGTACAATGAGCAGTTCTTC.

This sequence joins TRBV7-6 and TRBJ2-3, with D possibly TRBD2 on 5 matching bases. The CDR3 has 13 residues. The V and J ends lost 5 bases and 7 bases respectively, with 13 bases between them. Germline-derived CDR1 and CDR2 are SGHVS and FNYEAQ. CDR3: CASSPRTSNTQYF. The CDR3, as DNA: TGTGCCAGCAGCCCCCGGACTTCAAATACGCAGTATTTT. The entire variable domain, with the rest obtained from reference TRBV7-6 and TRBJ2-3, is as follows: GAGVSQSPRYKVTKRGQDVALRCDPISGHVSLYWYRQALGQGPEFLTYFNYEAQQDKSGLPNDRFSAERPEGSISTLTIQRTEQRDSAMYRCASSPRTSNTQYFGPGTRLTVL.

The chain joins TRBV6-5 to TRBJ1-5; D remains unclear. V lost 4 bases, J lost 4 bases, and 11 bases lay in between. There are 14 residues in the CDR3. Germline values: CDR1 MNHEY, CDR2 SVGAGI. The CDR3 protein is CASSSDYGNQPQHF. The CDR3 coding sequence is TGTGCCAGCAGTTCGGACTATGGGAATCAGCCCCAGCATTTT.

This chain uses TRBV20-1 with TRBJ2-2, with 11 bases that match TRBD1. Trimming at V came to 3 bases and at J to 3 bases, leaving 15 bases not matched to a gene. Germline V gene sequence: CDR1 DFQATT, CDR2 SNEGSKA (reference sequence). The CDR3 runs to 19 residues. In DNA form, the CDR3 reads TGCAGTGCTAGGGGAGGACAGGGGGCACCCAAGGTTGACACCGGGGAGCTGTTTTTT. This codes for CSARGGQGAPKVDTGELFF.

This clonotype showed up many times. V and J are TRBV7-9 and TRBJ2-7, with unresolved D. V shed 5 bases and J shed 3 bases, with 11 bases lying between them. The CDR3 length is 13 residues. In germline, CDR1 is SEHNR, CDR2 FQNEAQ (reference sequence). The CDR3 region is CASSDGTNYEQYF. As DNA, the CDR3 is TGTGCCAGCAGCGACGGAACCAACTACGAGCAGTACTTC. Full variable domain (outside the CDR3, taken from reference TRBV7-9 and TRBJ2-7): DTGVSQNPRHKITKRGQNVTFRCDPISEHNRLYWYRQTLGQGPEFLTYFQNEAQLEKSRLLSDRFSAERPKGSFSTLEIQRTEQGDSAMYLCASSDGTNYEQYFGPGTRLTVT.

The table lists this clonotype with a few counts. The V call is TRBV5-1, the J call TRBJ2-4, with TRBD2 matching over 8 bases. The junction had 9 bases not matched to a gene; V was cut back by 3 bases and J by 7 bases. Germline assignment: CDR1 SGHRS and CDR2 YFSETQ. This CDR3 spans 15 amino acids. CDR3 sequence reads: CASSWGRGGRNIQYF. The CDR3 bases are TGCGCCAGCAGCTGGGGACGGGGGGGCCGGAACATTCAGTACTTC. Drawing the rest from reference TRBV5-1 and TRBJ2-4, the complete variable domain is KAGVTQTPRYLIKTRGQQVTLSCSPISGHRSVSWYQQTPGQGLQFLFEYFSETQRNKGNFPGRFSGRQFSNSRSEMNVSTLELGDSALYLCASSWGRGGRNIQYFGAGTRLSVL.

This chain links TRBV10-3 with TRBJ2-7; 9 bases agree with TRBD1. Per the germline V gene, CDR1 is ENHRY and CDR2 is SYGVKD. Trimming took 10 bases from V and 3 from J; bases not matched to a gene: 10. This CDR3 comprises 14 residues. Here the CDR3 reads CATQKGQGSYEQYF. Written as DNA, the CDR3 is TGTGCCACACAAAAAGGACAGGGGAGCTACGAGCAGTACTTC.

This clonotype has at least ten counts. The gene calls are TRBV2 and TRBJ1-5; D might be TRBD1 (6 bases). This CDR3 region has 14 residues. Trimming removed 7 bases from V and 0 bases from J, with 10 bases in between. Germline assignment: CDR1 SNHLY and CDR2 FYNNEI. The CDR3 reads CASTTGFSNQPQHF. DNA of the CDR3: TGTGCCAGCACTACAGGGTTTAGCAATCAGCCCCAGCATTTT.

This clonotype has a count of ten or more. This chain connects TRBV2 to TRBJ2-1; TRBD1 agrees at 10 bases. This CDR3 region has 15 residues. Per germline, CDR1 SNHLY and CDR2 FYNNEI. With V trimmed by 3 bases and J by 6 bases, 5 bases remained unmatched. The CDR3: CASSERQGAFNEQFF. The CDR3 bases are TGTGCCAGCAGTGAGCGACAGGGGGCGTTCAATGAGCAGTTCTTC.

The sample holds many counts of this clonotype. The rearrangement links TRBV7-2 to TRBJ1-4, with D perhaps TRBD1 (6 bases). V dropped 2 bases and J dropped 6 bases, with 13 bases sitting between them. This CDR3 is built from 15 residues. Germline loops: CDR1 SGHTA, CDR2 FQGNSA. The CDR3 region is CASSLWGQRDEKLFF. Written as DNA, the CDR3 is TGTGCCAGCAGCTTATGGGGGCAGAGAGATGAAAAACTGTTTTTT.

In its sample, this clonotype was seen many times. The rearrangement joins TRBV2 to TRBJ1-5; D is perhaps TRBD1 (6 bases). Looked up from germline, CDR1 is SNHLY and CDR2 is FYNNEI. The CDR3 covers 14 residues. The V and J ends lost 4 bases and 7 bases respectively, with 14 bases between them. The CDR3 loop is CASSVEGGLQPQHF. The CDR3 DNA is TGTGCCAGCAGTGTTGAGGGGGGCCTACAGCCCCAGCATTTT.

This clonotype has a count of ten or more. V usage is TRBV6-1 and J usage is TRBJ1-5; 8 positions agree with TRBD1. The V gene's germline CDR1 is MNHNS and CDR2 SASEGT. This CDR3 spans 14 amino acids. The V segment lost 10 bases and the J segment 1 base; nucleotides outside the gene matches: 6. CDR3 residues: CAIDRGASNQPQHF. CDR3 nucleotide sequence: TGTGCCATCGACAGGGGAGCAAGCAATCAGCCCCAGCATTTT.

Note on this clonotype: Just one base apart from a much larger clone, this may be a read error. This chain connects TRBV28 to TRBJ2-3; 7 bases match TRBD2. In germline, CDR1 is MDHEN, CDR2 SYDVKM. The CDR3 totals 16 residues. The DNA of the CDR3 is TGTGTCAGCAGTTTAATCGTCGGGGGGTTAGCAGATACGCAGTATTTT. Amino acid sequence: CVSSLIVGGLADTQYF.